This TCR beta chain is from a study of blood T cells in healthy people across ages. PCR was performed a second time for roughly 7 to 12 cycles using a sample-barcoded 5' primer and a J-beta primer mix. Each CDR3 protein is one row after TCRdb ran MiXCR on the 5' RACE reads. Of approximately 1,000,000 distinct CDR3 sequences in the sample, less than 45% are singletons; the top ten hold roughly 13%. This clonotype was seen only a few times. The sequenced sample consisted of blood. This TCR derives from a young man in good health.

This CDR3 reads CASSSGTPQDTQYF. The DNA of the CDR3 is TGTGCCAGCAGCTCCGGGACTCCACAAGATACGCAGTATTTT. The rearrangement links TRBV12-3 or TRBV12-4 to TRBJ2-3; weak D call: TRBD2 (6 bases). Trimming took 6 bases from V and 5 from J, leaving 15 bases between them. CDR3 length: 14 amino acids.